This T cell receptor beta chain was sequenced during a study of shared clonotypes between healthy human individuals. Generated by immunoSEQ multiplex PCR, the TCRdb table keeps only in-frame clones and is missing some. The sample consists of under 1 million clones, around 92% of them appearing once. The germline V gene has CDR1 GTSNPN and CDR2 SVGIG (reference sequence). V was clipped by 3 bases and J by 7 bases, with 16 bases between them. The CDR3 loop spans 14 amino acids. Naive CD8 cells, CD45RO-negative and positively selected for CCR7, excluded terminally differentiated effector memory CD45RA+ cells.

The sequencing sample was made of naive CD8+ T cells sorted from blood. This chain uses TRBV30 with TRBJ1-5; D gene unclear. The receptor comes from a man under 40 in good health. The CDR3 region is CAWRAPASGQPQHF. Here the CDR3 DNA reads TGTGCCTGGAGGGCCCCGGCATCAGGCCAGCCCCAGCATTTT.